Each of the 11 T cell receptor beta chains below was sequenced from the same sample in a study of cytomegalovirus exposure and HLA in healthy donors. 13 Jbeta primers and 60 Vbeta primers were used for the PCR. Profiled with immunoSEQ multiplex PCR; TCRdb holds only in-frame clones, not every one. Of some 180,000 clones listed, roughly 85% were seen once; the top ten hold over 2.5%. Sequencing input: PBMCs. These receptors came from a man in his thirties or forties in good health and CMV-seropositive.

V is TRBV7-8 and J is TRBJ2-7, with TRBD2 matching 10 bases. CDR1 SGHVS and CDR2 FQNEAQ come from the germline V gene. V trimming: 5 bases; J trimming: 2 bases; junction bases outside the gene matches: 6. CDR3 length: 15 amino acids. CDR3 in DNA: TGTGCCAGCAGCCTCGGACTAGCGGTGCCCTACGAGCAGTACGTC. Translation gives CASSLGLAVPYEQYV.

The chain employs TRBV19 and TRBJ1-5, with 9 bases lining up with TRBD1. Germline loops: CDR1 LNHDA, CDR2 SQIVND (reference sequence). This CDR3 is built from 18 residues. J lost 2 bases, V lost 2 bases, and 10 bases had no gene match. The CDR3: CASSIPSDRGKGNQPQHF. CDR3 bases: TGTGCCAGTAGTATACCGTCGGACAGGGGCAAGGGCAATCAGCCCCAGCATTTT.

This sequence joins TRBV7-9 and TRBJ2-1; 10 bases map to TRBD2. The CDR3 is 16 amino acids. Germline assignment: CDR1 SEHNR and CDR2 FQNEAQ (reference sequence). Losses at the gene ends were 6 bases for V and 4 bases for J; bases not matched to a gene: 9. CDR3 amino acids: CASSTSGRAIYNEQFF. The CDR3 DNA follows: TGTGCCAGCAGTACCAGCGGGAGGGCCATTTACAATGAGCAGTTCTTC.

Here the CDR3 reads CASSYETSNEQFF. CDR3 in DNA: TGTGCCAGCAGTTACGAGACTAGCAATGAGCAGTTCTTC. The rearrangement joins TRBV6-6 to TRBJ2-1, with D tentatively TRBD2 (6 bases). Trimming removed 2 bases from V and 6 bases from J, with 8 bases in between. This CDR3 has 13 amino acids. From germline, CDR1 is MNHNY and CDR2 SVGAGI (reference sequence).

J is TRBJ1-4 and V is TRBV5-4, with 7 bases identical to TRBD1. CDR1 and CDR2 from the germline V gene are SGHNT and YYREEE (reference sequence). The CDR3 loop spans 13 amino acids. J gave up 8 bases and V 3 bases, and 4 bases lay outside the gene matches. The CDR3 region is CASSSQGVEKLFF. Written as DNA, the CDR3 is TGTGCCAGCAGCTCCCAGGGGGTAGAAAAACTGTTTTTT.

The chain carries TRBV4-3 and TRBJ2-3; D not resolved. V lost 3 bases, J lost 1 base, and 8 bases lay in between. CDR1 is LGHNA and CDR2 is YSLEER in the germline V gene. The CDR3 loop spans 14 amino acids. The CDR3 DNA is TGCGCCAGCAGCCAGACACACCGCACAGATACGCAGTATTTT. It translates to CASSQTHRTDTQYF.

CDR3 residues: CASSIRHPNTEAFF. DNA of the CDR3: TGTGCCAGTAGTATTAGACACCCGAACACTGAAGCTTTCTTT. The chain links TRBV19 to TRBJ1-1, with unresolved D. The CDR3 contains 14 residues. In germline, CDR1 is LNHDA, CDR2 SQIVND (reference sequence). With 3 bases removed from V and 1 base from J, the gap between germline ends came to 9 bases.

DNA of the CDR3: TGTGCCAGTAGTATCCGGACAGGGTCCAATCAGCCCCAGCATTTT. Translating gives CASSIRTGSNQPQHF. The chain employs TRBV19 and TRBJ1-5, with 8 positions matching TRBD1. V lost 3 bases, J lost 3 bases, and 4 bases stayed unmatched. Germline CDR1 and CDR2: LNHDA and SQIVND (reference sequence). The CDR3 is 15 residues long. The full variable domain, in which reference TRBV19 and TRBJ1-5 provide the parts outside the CDR3, is DGGITQSPKYLFRKEGQNVTLSCEQNLNHDAMYWYRQDPGQGLRLIYYSQIVNDFQKGDIAEGYSVSREKKESFPLTVTSAQKNPTAFYLCASSIRTGSNQPQHFGDGTRLSIL.

CDR3 bases: TGTGCCAGCAGCTTGGCGGTCGGGAAGTGGGATAGCACCTACAATGAGCAGTTCTTC. Protein product: CASSLAVGKWDSTYNEQFF. This chain joins TRBV5-6 and TRBJ2-1, with D maybe TRBD2 (5 bases). The V and J ends lost 0 bases and 2 bases respectively, with 21 bases between them. The germline gives CDR1 SGHDT, CDR2 YYEEEE. The CDR3 totals 19 residues.

The genes are TRBV6-5 and TRBJ1-3; a possible D gene is TRBD1 (6 bases). The germline CDR1 and CDR2 sequences are MNHEY and SVGAGI. Trimming removed 6 bases from V and 4 bases from J, with 13 bases in between. This CDR3 has 14 residues. The CDR3 coding sequence is TGTGCCAGCAGACAGGGATCCCTCGGAAACACCATATATTTT. It translates to CASRQGSLGNTIYF.

This clone has only one observation. The CDR3 sequence: CSTTTSGDTQYF. CDR3 bases: TGCAGCACAACCACGTCGGGGGATACGCAGTATTTT. V is TRBV29-1 and J is TRBJ2-3; D might be TRBD2 (5 bases). Looked up from germline, CDR1 is SQVTM and CDR2 is ANQGSEA. V gave up 8 bases and J gave up 6 bases, with 15 bases separating them. The CDR3 spans 12 residues.